Listed below are T cell receptor beta chains from one sample, sequenced in a study of glioma-infiltrating T cells after dendritic cell vaccination. The data were produced by immunoSEQ multiplex PCR, yet TCRdb's version contains in-frame clones alone and is incomplete. The repertoire holds 70,000 to 100,000 clones, with around 83% as singletons. Here the sequenced sample was blood, taken after dendritic cell vaccination. These receptors all stem from a human donor with glioblastoma. Each CDR3 is given with its conserved first and last residue. D genes are given only for firm matches. Where a row states a size, it is once, few, many or the class of an expanded clone; other rows omit it.

v_gene	d_gene	j_gene	abundance	CDR3nt	CDR3aa
TRBV19	NA	TRBJ1-2	NA	TGTGCCAGTAGTATAGCGGAGTACTCTCCCTATGGCTACACCTTC	CASSIAEYSPYGYTF
TRBV7-3	TRBD2	TRBJ2-1	NA	TGTGCCAGCAGGAGGACTAGCGGGGGGACCTCCTACAATGAGCAGTTCTTC	CASRRTSGGTSYNEQFF
TRBV7-8	TRBD1	TRBJ1-2	NA	TGTGCCAGCAGTATTCAGGGGGAGAACTATGGCTACACCTTC	CASSIQGENYGYTF
TRBV6-1	NA	TRBJ1-1	NA	TGTGCCAGCAGCGCAAGGGGGAACACTGAAGCTTTCTTT	CASSARGNTEAFF
TRBV15	TRBD1	TRBJ2-5	once	TGTGCCACCAGCAGACCCGGGACAGCGCAAGAGACCCAGTACTTC	CATSRPGTAQETQYF
TRBV2	TRBD1	TRBJ1-4	NA	TGTGCCAGCAGGGGACAGGCTCAAAATGAAAAACTGTTTTTT	CASRGQAQNEKLFF
TRBV29-1	TRBD2	TRBJ2-7	NA	TGCAGCGTTACCGGGACTAGCGGGGGGACCTACGAGCAGTACTTC	CSVTGTSGGTYEQYF
TRBV30	TRBD1	TRBJ1-2	NA	TGTGCCTGGAGGGGGGACAGCTATGGCTACACCTTC	CAWRGDSYGYTF
TRBV5-1	NA	TRBJ1-2	NA	TGCGCCAGCAGCCAGGGTGGGGTCCTGGAATACTATGGCTACACCTTC	CASSQGGVLEYYGYTF
TRBV6-1	NA	TRBJ1-6	many	TGTGCCAGCAGTGAAATGGAGGGGGAGGGTTCACCCCTCCACTTT	CASSEMEGEGSPLHF
TRBV18	NA	TRBJ2-7	once	TGTGCCAGCTCACCACCGAAAGGACAGACGAACTACGAGCAGTACTTC	CASSPPKGQTNYEQYF
TRBV4-2	TRBD1	TRBJ1-4	NA	TGTGCCAGCAGGGACAGGGGGACTAATGAAAAACTGTTTTTT	CASRDRGTNEKLFF
TRBV13	NA	TRBJ2-1	NA	TGTGCCAGCAGCCCCCGCTCCTACAATGAGCAGTTCTTC	CASSPRSYNEQFF
TRBV6-1	TRBD2	TRBJ2-7	NA	TGTGCCAGCAGTGTTCAGACTAGCGGGGTGATCCACGAGCAGTACTTC	CASSVQTSGVIHEQYF
TRBV5-4	TRBD1	TRBJ1-6	NA	TGTGCCAGCAGCCCAGGACAGGGAGAGGATTCACCCCTCCACTTT	CASSPGQGEDSPLHF
TRBV7-2	TRBD1	TRBJ2-2	NA	TGTGCCAGCAATCCGGGACAGGGGTACACCGGGGAGCTGTTTTTT	CASNPGQGYTGELFF
TRBV5-1	NA	TRBJ1-2	NA	TGCGCCAGCAGCCCCCCCGGGGGAAACTATGGCTACACCTTC	CASSPPGGNYGYTF
TRBV19	TRBD2	TRBJ2-1	NA	TGTGCCAGTAGTATAAACATCGGACTAGCGGGGAGGAGCTCCTACAATGAGCAGTTCTTC	CASSINIGLAGRSSYNEQFF
TRBV2	TRBD1	TRBJ1-2	NA	TGTGCCAGCATTCTGGACAGGGACGGGAACTATGGCTACACCTTC	CASILDRDGNYGYTF
TRBV10-3	NA	TRBJ1-4	NA	TGTGCCATCAGTGCAGGGCAACGCAGTGAAAAACTGTTTTTT	CAISAGQRSEKLFF
TRBV4-3	TRBD1	TRBJ1-2	NA	TGCGCCAGCAGCCAAGATTGGGACAGTGGCTACACCTTC	CASSQDWDSGYTF
TRBV25-1	TRBD1	TRBJ1-1	NA	TGTGCCAGCACCGGGACAGCTGTGAACACTGAAGCTTTCTTT	CASTGTAVNTEAFF
TRBV11-2	NA	TRBJ2-7	NA	TGTGCCAGCAGCTCCCGATCGTCGGGGTGGCACGAGCAGTACTTC	CASSSRSSGWHEQYF
TRBV6-6	TRBD1	TRBJ1-2	NA	TGTGCCAGCAGTGACTCGGGACAGGGCTTTGGCTACACCTTC	CASSDSGQGFGYTF
TRBV10-3	TRBD2	TRBJ2-7	once	TGTGCCATCAGTGGTACTAGCGGGGGTTACGAGCAGTACTTC	CAISGTSGGYEQYF
TRBV7-2	TRBD1	TRBJ1-1	few	TGTGCCAGCAGTAGGGGGACAGACACTGAAGCTTTCTTT	CASSRGTDTEAFF
TRBV5-1	NA	TRBJ2-7	NA	TGCGCCAGCAGACGCGCGACAGTTAACGAGCAGTACTTC	CASRRATVNEQYF
TRBV2	NA	TRBJ2-1	NA	TGTGCCAGCTCCGGTCGGGTCGCGGGGACCTACAATGAGCAGTTCTTC	CASSGRVAGTYNEQFF
TRBV5-6	NA	TRBJ1-1	NA	TGTGCCAGCAGCCTTAGACAGTACACTGAAGCTTTCTTT	CASSLRQYTEAFF
TRBV19	TRBD1	TRBJ1-3	NA	TGTGCCAGTAGTATTGACAGGGCCTCTGGAAACACCATATATTTT	CASSIDRASGNTIYF
TRBV30	NA	TRBJ1-2	NA	TGTGCCTGGGTAAATTGGAGCTATGGCTACACCTTC	CAWVNWSYGYTF
TRBV5-1	NA	TRBJ2-2	NA	TGCGCCAGCAGCTTTCGGACAGGGAGGGGGACCGGGGAGCTGTTTTTT	CASSFRTGRGTGELFF
TRBV6-5	TRBD2	TRBJ2-1	NA	TGTGCCAGCAGGTTAGCGGGGGGACCTCACAATGAGCAGTTCTTC	CASRLAGGPHNEQFF
TRBV14	NA	TRBJ2-7	NA	TGTGCCAGCAGCTCCCCCGGGCGGGGGCACTACGAGCAGTACTTC	CASSSPGRGHYEQYF
TRBV19	TRBD1	TRBJ1-1	NA	TGTGCCACCAGACAGGGTGGGGACACTGAAGCTTTCTTT	CATRQGGDTEAFF
TRBV6-6	NA	TRBJ2-7	few	TGTGCCAGCAGTTACAGCCTCACCACCACCTACGAGCAGTACTTC	CASSYSLTTTYEQYF
TRBV4-3	TRBD2	TRBJ2-5	once	TGCGCCAGCAGCCAAGGACTAGCGGGGGTAAACCAAGAGACCCAGTACTTC	CASSQGLAGVNQETQYF
TRBV5-1	TRBD2	TRBJ2-5	once	TGCGCCAGCAGCTTGGTTTCCAGCGGGGGGCCCCAAGAGACCCAGTACTTC	CASSLVSSGGPQETQYF
TRBV5-4	TRBD2	TRBJ2-2	NA	TGTGCCAGCAGCTTAGGCCTAGCGGGCACCGGGGAGCTGTTTTTT	CASSLGLAGTGELFF
TRBV11-2	NA	TRBJ2-1	NA	TGTGCCAGCAGCTTACAGGGAACCTACAATGAGCAGTTCTTC	CASSLQGTYNEQFF
TRBV10-2	TRBD1	TRBJ2-7	NA	TGCGCCAGCAGTGAATTGGGACAGGGGTCAACCTACGAGCAGTACTTC	CASSELGQGSTYEQYF
TRBV12-5	NA	TRBJ1-1	NA	TGTGCTAGTGGTTTGGTACCGGAAGGGGAAGGAGCTTTCTTT	CASGLVPEGEGAFF
TRBV7-9	TRBD1	TRBJ1-1	NA	TGTGCCAGCATCAACTCCTGGACAGGCCTTAACACTGAAGCTTTCTTT	CASINSWTGLNTEAFF
TRBV5-1	TRBD2	TRBJ2-7	NA	TGCGCCAGCAGCACCGGGACTAAACTCTACGAGCAGTACTTC	CASSTGTKLYEQYF
TRBV7-2	NA	TRBJ2-5	once	TGTGCCAGCAGCGAAGCTGGAGCTGTGGAGACCCAGTACTTC	CASSEAGAVETQYF
TRBV2	NA	TRBJ2-7	NA	TGTGCCAGCAGTATCATCTCCTACGAGCAGTACTTC	CASSIISYEQYF
TRBV30	NA	TRBJ1-4	NA	TGTGCCTGGAGTGTAGGGGACACCGCTGAAAAACTGTTTTTT	CAWSVGDTAEKLFF
TRBV5-6	NA	TRBJ1-2	NA	TGTGCCAGCAGCCACACAATCCCTCCGAGCTACACCTTC	CASSHTIPPSYTF
TRBV7-8	NA	TRBJ1-1	NA	TGTGCCAGCAGCTTAGTTTCGGGACACCACCACACTGAAGCTTTCTTT	CASSLVSGHHHTEAFF
TRBV7-9	TRBD1	TRBJ2-5	NA	TGTGCCAGCAGCTTAATGGGACAGGGAGAGACCCAGTACTTC	CASSLMGQGETQYF
TRBV15	TRBD1	TRBJ1-4	NA	TGTGCCACCAGCAGAGATCTTGACAGGGGTGGTGAAAAACTGTTTTTT	CATSRDLDRGGEKLFF
TRBV7-9	NA	TRBJ2-1	few	TGTGCCAGCAGCTTTTCCCCCAATGATGAGCAGTTCTTC	CASSFSPNDEQFF
TRBV7-8	NA	TRBJ2-1	NA	TGTGCCAGCAGCTTAGGATCCAGGGACAATGAGCAGTTCTTC	CASSLGSRDNEQFF